This TCR beta chain was found in a study of CD8 T cells in Susac syndrome. Note on this clonotype: Its cognate antigen is unknown. At one of its ends the junction is not consistent with the germline gene, which may arise from a read error.

Study findings and constraints: The authors acknowledged that the study's TCR sequencing and HLA analysis involved relatively few individuals.

The patients with Susac syndrome were individuals who fulfilled the recently defined diagnostic criteria for disease that was either definite or probable. Negative isolation yielded CD8+ and CD4+ T cells; FACS enriched TEMRA cells. An amount of RNA that ranged from about 0.45 to 1 ug was reverse transcribed with random hexamers. Amplification of TCR beta CDR3 was carried out by immunoSEQ multiplex PCR, which covered 54 Vbeta and 13 Jbeta segments. TCRdb re-called the immunoSEQ multiplex PCR reads through MiXCR, storing one row per CDR3 protein. The data hold 240,000 or so distinct CDR3 sequences, with 95% to 97% observed a single time. This clonotype was obtained from a human donor with Susac syndrome. Source material: CD4+ T cells from PBMCs.

CDR3 sequence: CASSVGRETKYGYTF. The CDR3 nucleotides read TGTGCCAGCAGCGTAGGGCGAGAAACTAAGTATGGCTACACCTTC. The genes are TRBV9 and TRBJ1-2; D not certain. The germline CDR1 and CDR2 sequences are SGDLS and YYNGEE. CDR3 size: 15 residues.